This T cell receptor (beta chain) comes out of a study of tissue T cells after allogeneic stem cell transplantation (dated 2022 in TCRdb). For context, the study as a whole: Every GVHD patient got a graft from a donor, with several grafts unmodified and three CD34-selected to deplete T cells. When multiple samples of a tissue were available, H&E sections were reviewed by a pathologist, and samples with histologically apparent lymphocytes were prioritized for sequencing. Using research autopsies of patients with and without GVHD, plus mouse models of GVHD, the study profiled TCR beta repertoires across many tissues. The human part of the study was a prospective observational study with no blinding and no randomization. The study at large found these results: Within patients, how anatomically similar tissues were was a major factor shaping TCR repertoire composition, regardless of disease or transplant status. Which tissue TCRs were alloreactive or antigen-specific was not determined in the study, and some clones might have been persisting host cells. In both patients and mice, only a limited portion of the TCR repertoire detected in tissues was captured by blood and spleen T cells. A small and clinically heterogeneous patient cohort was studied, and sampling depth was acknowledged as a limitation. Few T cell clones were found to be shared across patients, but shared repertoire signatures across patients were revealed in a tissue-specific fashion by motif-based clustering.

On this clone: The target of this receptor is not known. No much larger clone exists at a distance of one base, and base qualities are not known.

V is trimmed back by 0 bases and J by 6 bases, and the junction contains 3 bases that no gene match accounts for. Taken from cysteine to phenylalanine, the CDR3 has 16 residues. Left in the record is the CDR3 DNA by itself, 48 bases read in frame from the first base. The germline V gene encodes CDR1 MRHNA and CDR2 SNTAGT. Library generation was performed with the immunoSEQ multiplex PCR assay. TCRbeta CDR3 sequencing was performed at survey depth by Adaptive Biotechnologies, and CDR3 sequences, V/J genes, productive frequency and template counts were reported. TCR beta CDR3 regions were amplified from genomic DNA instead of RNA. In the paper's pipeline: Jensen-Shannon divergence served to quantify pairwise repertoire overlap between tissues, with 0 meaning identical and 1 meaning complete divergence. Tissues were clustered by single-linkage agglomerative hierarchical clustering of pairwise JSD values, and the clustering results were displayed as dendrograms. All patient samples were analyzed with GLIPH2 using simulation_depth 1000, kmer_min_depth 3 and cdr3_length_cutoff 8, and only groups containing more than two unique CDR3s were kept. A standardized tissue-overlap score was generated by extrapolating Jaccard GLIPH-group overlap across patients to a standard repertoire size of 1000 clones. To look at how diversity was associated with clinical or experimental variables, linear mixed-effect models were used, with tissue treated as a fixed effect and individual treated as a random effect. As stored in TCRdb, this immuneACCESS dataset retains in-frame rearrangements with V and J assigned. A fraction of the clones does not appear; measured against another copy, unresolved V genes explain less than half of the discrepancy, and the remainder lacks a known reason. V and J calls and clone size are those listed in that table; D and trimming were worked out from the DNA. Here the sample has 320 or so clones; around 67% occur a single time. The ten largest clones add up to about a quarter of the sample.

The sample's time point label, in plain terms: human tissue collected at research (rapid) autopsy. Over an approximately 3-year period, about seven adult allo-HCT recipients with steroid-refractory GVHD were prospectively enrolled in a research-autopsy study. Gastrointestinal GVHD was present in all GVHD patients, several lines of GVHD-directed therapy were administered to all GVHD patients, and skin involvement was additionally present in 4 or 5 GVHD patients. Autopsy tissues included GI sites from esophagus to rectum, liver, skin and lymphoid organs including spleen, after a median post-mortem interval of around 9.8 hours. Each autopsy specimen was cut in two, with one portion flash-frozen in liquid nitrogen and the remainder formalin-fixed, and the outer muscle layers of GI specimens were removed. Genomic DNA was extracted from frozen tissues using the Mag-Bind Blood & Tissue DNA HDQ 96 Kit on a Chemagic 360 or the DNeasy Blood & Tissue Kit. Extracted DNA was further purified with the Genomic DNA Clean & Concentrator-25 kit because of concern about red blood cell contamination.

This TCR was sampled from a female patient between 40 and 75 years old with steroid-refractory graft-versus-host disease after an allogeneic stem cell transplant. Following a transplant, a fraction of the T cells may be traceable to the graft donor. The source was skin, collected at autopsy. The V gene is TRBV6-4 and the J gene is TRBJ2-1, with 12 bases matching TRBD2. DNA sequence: TGTGCCAGCAGTGACTCGGCTAGCGGGGGGGCCAATGAGCAGTTCTTC. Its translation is CASSDSASGGANEQFF.